This T cell receptor beta chain was retrieved from a study of shared clonotypes between healthy human individuals. The CDR3 is 13 amino acids. Germline CDR1 SGHTS, CDR2 YDEGEE. The V gene lost 0 bases and the J gene lost 6 bases, with 8 bases spanning the gap. Findings and caveats of the study: Shared clonotypes across all four donors exceeded non-shared ones in generation probability.

Each sorted subset replicate got 200 ng genomic DNA, tens of thousands of genomes. Using immunoSEQ multiplex PCR, the repertoire was profiled, and TCRdb retains in-frame clones only, with some absent. The sample includes approximately 2.4 million clones, approximately 95% of them seen just once. For this clone: Its cognate antigen is unknown.

The sequence derives from a man between 18 and 35 years old in good health. J is TRBJ2-3 and V is TRBV5-8, with D possibly being TRBD1 (5 bases). The sample comprised naive CD4+ T cells sorted from blood. The subset here: CD45RA+ positively selected. The CDR3, as DNA: TGTGCCAGCAGCTTGGCAGGGTCCGATACGCAGTATTTT. The encoded protein is CASSLAGSDTQYF.